This entry lists 5 T cell receptor beta chains sequenced from one sample in a study of T cell changes during pregnancy in multiple sclerosis. Using immunoSEQ multiplex PCR, the repertoire was profiled, and TCRdb retains in-frame clones only, with some absent. The repertoire holds tens of thousands of clones, with nearly 90% as singletons. Specimen: CD4+ T cells from peripheral blood mononuclear cells, collected in the second trimester of pregnancy. Every receptor here comes from a female donor with multiple sclerosis, enrolled in a pregnancy study.

V usage is TRBV28 and J usage is TRBJ2-7, with a tentative D call TRBD1 (5 bases). CDR3 length equals 12 residues. Germline loops: CDR1 MDHEN, CDR2 SYDVKM. Trimming stripped 8 bases from V and 3 bases from J, with 11 bases between. CDR3 in DNA: TGTGCCAGCCGTCTTACAGGCTACGAGCAGTACTTC. This gives the protein CASRLTGYEQYF.

V is TRBV4-1 and J is TRBJ1-1; tentative D call: TRBD1 (5 bases). V lost 0 bases to trimming and J lost 10 bases, with 18 bases between them. There are 15 residues in the CDR3. Per germline, CDR1 MGHRA and CDR2 YSYEKL. CDR3: CASSQDSGRRVGAFF. The CDR3, as DNA: TGCGCCAGCAGCCAAGATTCGGGACGGAGGGTTGGAGCTTTCTTT.

V gene TRBV5-1 combines with J gene TRBJ2-1; maybe TRBD1 (5 bases). Germline-derived CDR1 and CDR2 are SGHRS and YFSETQ. This CDR3 region has 14 residues. V gave up 4 bases and J gave up 8 bases, with 16 bases separating them. CDR3 coding DNA: TGCGCCAGCAGCCTGCCCCAGGGTAAGGATGAGCAGTTCTTC. Its protein product is CASSLPQGKDEQFF.

This chain uses TRBV5-1 with TRBJ1-2, with 7 bases fitting TRBD1. CDR1 and CDR2 from the germline V gene are SGHRS and YFSETQ. The J segment lost 4 bases and the V segment lost 4 bases, leaving 16 bases of the junction unmatched. This CDR3 is 17 amino acids long. CDR3 protein: CASSPKGAAYQPYGYTF. The CDR3 DNA is TGCGCCAGCAGCCCTAAGGGGGCCGCGTACCAACCCTATGGCTACACCTTC.

The gene calls are TRBV5-1 and TRBJ2-2; 9 bases are a match to TRBD1. The CDR3 consists of 16 residues. The germline gives CDR1 SGHRS, CDR2 YFSETQ. Trimming at V came to 2 bases and at J to 3 bases, leaving 5 bases not matched to a gene. The CDR3: CASSLQGAMDTGELFF. CDR3 in DNA: TGCGCCAGCAGCTTACAGGGGGCTATGGACACCGGGGAGCTGTTTTTT.